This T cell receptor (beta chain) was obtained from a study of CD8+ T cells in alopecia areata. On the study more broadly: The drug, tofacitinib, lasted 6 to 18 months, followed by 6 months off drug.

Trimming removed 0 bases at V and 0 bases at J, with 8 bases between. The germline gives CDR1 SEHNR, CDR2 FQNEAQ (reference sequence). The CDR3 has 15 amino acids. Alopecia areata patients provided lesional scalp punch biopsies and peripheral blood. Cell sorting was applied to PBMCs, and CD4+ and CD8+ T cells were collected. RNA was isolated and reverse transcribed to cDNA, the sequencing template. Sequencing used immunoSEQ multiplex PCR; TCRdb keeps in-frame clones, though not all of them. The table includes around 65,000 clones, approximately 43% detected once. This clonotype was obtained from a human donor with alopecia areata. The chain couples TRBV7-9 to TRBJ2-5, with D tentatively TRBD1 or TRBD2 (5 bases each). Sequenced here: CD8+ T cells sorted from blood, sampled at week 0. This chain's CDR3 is CASSLAEDNQETQYF. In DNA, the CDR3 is TGTGCCAGCAGCTTAGCGGAGGACAACCAAGAGACCCAGTACTTC.